This TCR beta chain derives from a study of T cell responses to AZD1222 COVID-19 vaccine. With regard to this clone: The antigen remains unidentified.

The V gene end was trimmed by 0 bases and the J gene end by 4 bases; junction bases not matched to a gene: 1. CDR3 length: 14 residues. Germline assignment: CDR1 SQVTM and CDR2 ANQGSEA. Sequencing was performed with immunoSEQ multiplex PCR; in TCRdb, only in-frame clones are kept and a portion is missing. Among about 130,000 clones listed, roughly 91% were seen once. Study-wide results and caveats: Nearly half of the spike-specific TCRs reportedly recognize variant regions that carry no mutations.

The V and J genes are TRBV29-1 and TRBJ2-2; TRBD1 aligns across 8 bases. The sequences come from peripheral blood, collected 28 days after the second AZD1222 dose. The sequence was obtained from an adult who received the AZD1222 COVID-19 vaccine. This CDR3 reads CSVEDGQGTGELFF. In DNA form, the CDR3 reads TGCAGCGTTGAAGATGGACAGGGCACCGGGGAGCTGTTTTTT.